One and the same sample provided the 13 T cell receptor beta chains below, sequenced in a study of early T cells in non-severe SARS-CoV-2 infection. MiXCR, run by TCRdb on the 5' RACE reads, gives a single entry per CDR3 protein. The data show under 70,000 distinct CDR3 sequences, around 13% seen once. Here the sequenced sample was whole blood, taken at baseline. These TCRs come from an adult who was a healthcare worker with PCR-confirmed SARS-CoV-2 infection or an uninfected control (not recorded which).

In DNA form, the CDR3 reads TGCAGTGCTAGTGCAACTCGGAGCTCCTACAATGAGCAGTTCTTC. Protein sequence: CSASATRSSYNEQFF. The chain uses TRBV20-1 and TRBJ2-1; D unresolved. V lost 3 bases and J 0 bases, leaving 12 bases between the germline ends. This CDR3 has 15 residues. The germline V gene has CDR1 DFQATT and CDR2 SNEGSKA (reference sequence).

The gene calls are TRBV19 and TRBJ1-2; a weak D match, TRBD1 (5 bases). The length of the CDR3 is 12 residues. Germline CDR1 is LNHDA and CDR2 is SQIVND (reference sequence). Trimming took 3 bases from V and 11 from J, leaving 13 bases between them. The CDR3 loop reads CASSIRSGPYTF. The CDR3 coding sequence is TGTGCCAGTAGTATCCGCTCGGGACCGTACACCTTC.

This clonotype was picked up many times. The chain links TRBV7-2 to TRBJ2-2; D not certain. The CDR3 length is 13 residues. CDR1 and CDR2 (germline): SGHTA, FQGNSA. The germline V and J ends were trimmed by 6 bases and 0 bases, with 5 bases remaining between them. The CDR3 bases are TGTGCCAGCAGTACACCGAACACCGGGGAGCTGTTTTTT. Protein: CASSTPNTGELFF.

The chain employs TRBV3-1 and TRBJ2-7; a possible D gene is TRBD2 (5 bases). CDR3 length: 13 residues. Trimming cost V 3 bases and J 1 base, with 7 bases left between them. Germline loops: CDR1 LGHDT, CDR2 YNNKEL (reference sequence). CDR3 in DNA: TGTGCCAGCAGCCACGGGGAATCCTACGAGCAGTACTTC. This sequence encodes CASSHGESYEQYF.

The rearrangement links TRBV12-3 or TRBV12-4 to TRBJ2-3; D is undetermined. The CDR3 is made up of 13 amino acids. V gave up 2 bases and J gave up 4 bases, with 7 bases separating them. The CDR3 DNA follows: TGTGCCAGCAGTTTAATGACGGCAGATACGCAGTATTTT. It encodes CASSLMTADTQYF.

The chain couples TRBV2 to TRBJ1-1; D is uncertain. CDR3 length: 12 residues. V lost 8 bases and J 2 bases, leaving 9 bases between the germline ends. Germline lookup yields CDR1 SNHLY and CDR2 FYNNEI. The CDR3 loop reads CASWTGNTEAFF. The CDR3 DNA follows: TGTGCCAGCTGGACGGGAAACACTGAAGCTTTCTTT. The full variable domain, in which reference TRBV2 and TRBJ1-1 provide the parts outside the CDR3, is EPEVTQTPSHQVTQMGQEVILRCVPISNHLYFYWYRQILGQKVEFLVSFYNNEISEKSEIFDDQFSVERPDGSNFTLKIRSTKLEDSAMYFCASWTGNTEAFFGQGTRLTVV.

In its sample, this clonotype was seen a few times. The rearrangement uses TRBV7-9 and TRBJ2-7, with D unresolved. The germline V gene encodes CDR1 SEHNR and CDR2 FQNEAQ (reference sequence). The CDR3 is 12 amino acids. V lost 3 bases, J lost 5 bases, and 8 bases lay in between. The CDR3 region has the DNA TGTGCCAGCAGCTTTATGGGTAACGAGCAGTACTTC. Its protein is CASSFMGNEQYF.

A few counts support this clonotype. V usage is TRBV27 and J usage is TRBJ1-2; D ambiguous. The CDR3 spans 14 residues. CDR1 is MNHEY, CDR2 SMNVEV, per germline (reference sequence). The germline V and J ends were trimmed by 6 bases and 2 bases, with 13 bases remaining between them. The CDR3 reads CASRPHPENYGYTF. The CDR3 nucleotides are TGTGCCAGCAGACCCCACCCGGAGAACTATGGCTACACCTTC.

This clonotype was seen ten or more times. V is TRBV2 and J is TRBJ2-7; 9 bases are a match to TRBD2. Germline loops: CDR1 SNHLY, CDR2 FYNNEI. The V segment lost 1 base and the J segment 3 bases; nucleotides outside the gene matches: 7. The CDR3 is 16 amino acids. The CDR3: CASSEGGAGGIYEQYF. The CDR3, as DNA: TGTGCCAGCAGTGAAGGCGGAGCGGGGGGTATCTACGAGCAGTACTTC.

This clonotype was detected only once. This chain links TRBV5-1 with TRBJ1-1; no clear D. Germline-derived CDR1 and CDR2 are SGHRS and YFSETQ. The length of the CDR3 is 15 residues. The V gene lost 0 bases and the J gene lost 0 bases, with 9 bases spanning the gap. CDR3 region: CASSLDGIMNTEAFF. In DNA form, the CDR3 reads TGCGCCAGCAGCTTGGACGGGATCATGAACACTGAAGCTTTCTTT.

This clonotype was seen many times. The rearrangement uses TRBV19 and TRBJ2-1, with TRBD2 matching over 10 bases. After removal of 6 bases from V and 3 bases from J, the junction contained 5 bases not matched to a gene. Germline CDR1 reads LNHDA; CDR2 reads SQIVND (reference sequence). CDR3 size: 15 residues. CDR3 sequence reads: CASRVSGGRYNEQFF. In nucleotides, the CDR3 is TGTGCCAGTAGGGTTAGCGGGGGGCGCTACAATGAGCAGTTCTTC.

This clonotype was counted a few times. This CDR3 is CASSYGQDNQPQHF. The CDR3 DNA follows: TGTGCCAGCAGTTATGGGCAGGACAATCAGCCCCAGCATTTT. V usage is TRBV6-6 and J usage is TRBJ1-5; no reliable D call. Trimming cost V 3 bases and J 3 bases, with 9 bases left between them. Germline values: CDR1 MNHNY, CDR2 SVGAGI (reference sequence). The CDR3 totals 14 residues.

This CDR3 is CAVSGGLRETQYF. The CDR3 DNA follows: TGTGCCGTATCAGGGGGCCTGCGGGAGACCCAGTACTTC. The V and J genes are TRBV7-8 and TRBJ2-5, with 8 bases fitting TRBD1. The CDR3 has 13 amino acids. V gave up 11 bases and J gave up 5 bases; unmatched junction bases: 10. The germline CDR1 and CDR2 sequences are SGHVS and FQNEAQ.